The 12 T cell receptor beta chains below come from one sample, sequenced in a study of cytomegalovirus exposure and HLA in healthy donors. Use of 60 Vbeta and 13 Jbeta primers characterized the PCR. The method was immunoSEQ multiplex PCR; TCRdb's version includes in-frame clones alone and lacks a portion of them. The table includes over 200,000 clones, about 81% detected once. The sequencing sample was made of PBMCs. These receptor sequences come from a woman aged 40 to 50 in good health and CMV-seropositive.

In this sample, this clone turned up a few times. The chain joins TRBV4-3 to TRBJ1-1, with D possibly TRBD1 on 6 matching bases. CDR1 LGHNA and CDR2 YSLEER come from the germline V gene. The CDR3 covers 13 residues. The germline V and J ends were trimmed by 4 bases and 3 bases, with 9 bases remaining between them. CDR3 in amino acids: CASSPRQDTEAFF. In DNA form, the CDR3 reads TGCGCCAGCAGCCCCCGACAGGACACTGAAGCTTTCTTT.

This clone was counted a few times. V usage is TRBV19 and J usage is TRBJ1-4, with TRBD1 matching over 7 bases. The length of the CDR3 is 14 residues. After removal of 4 bases from V and 4 bases from J, the junction contained 3 bases not matched to a gene. The germline V gene encodes CDR1 LNHDA and CDR2 SQIVND (reference sequence). The CDR3 DNA follows: TGTGCCAGTAGTAGACAGGGCCTTAATGAAAAACTGTTTTTT. It translates to CASSRQGLNEKLFF.

J is TRBJ2-2 and V is TRBV5-1, with unresolved D. Trimming removed 3 bases at V and 4 bases at J, with 10 bases between. The CDR3 is made up of 14 amino acids. In germline, CDR1 is SGHRS, CDR2 YFSETQ. CDR3 in DNA: TGCGCCAGCAGCTCCCCGACTTCCACCGGGGAGCTGTTTTTT. It is translated as CASSSPTSTGELFF.

To note about this clone: Different DNA sequences within this sample yield the same CDR3. The chain couples TRBV25-1 to TRBJ1-6, with 9 positions matching TRBD1. Germline-derived CDR1 and CDR2 are MGHDK and SYGVNS. The CDR3 extends over 15 amino acids. Trimming cost V 7 bases and J 7 bases; bases outside gene matches: 8. The CDR3 sequence is CASKPQGARNSPLHF. In DNA form, the CDR3 reads TGTGCCAGCAAACCACAGGGGGCGAGGAATTCACCCCTCCACTTT.

The chain employs TRBV6-5 and TRBJ1-2; D remains ambiguous. Germline V gene data show CDR1 as MNHEY and CDR2 as SVGAGI. The CDR3 is made up of 14 amino acids. V was shortened by 8 bases and J by 2 bases, with 15 bases between the two germline ends. CDR3: CASSLVEGNYGYTF. The CDR3 region has the DNA TGTGCCAGCTCTCTGGTGGAGGGAAACTATGGCTACACCTTC.

The V gene is TRBV27, the J gene TRBJ2-2; 9 bases are shared with TRBD1. CDR3 length equals 16 residues. V shed 6 bases and J 2 bases; nucleotides not matched to a gene: 7. Germline V gene data show CDR1 as MNHEY and CDR2 as SMNVEV (reference sequence). In nucleotides, the CDR3 is TGTGCCAGCAGACCCCGGACAGGGGAAAACACCGGGGAGCTGTTTTTT. Encoded protein: CASRPRTGENTGELFF.

This chain links TRBV4-2 with TRBJ1-2, with 8 bases matching TRBD1. The J segment lost 0 bases and the V segment lost 1 base, leaving 4 bases of the junction unmatched. The CDR3 runs to 16 residues. Germline V CDR1 and CDR2: LGHNA, YNFKEQ. The chain's CDR3 is CASSQGQGPSNYGYTF. Written as DNA, the CDR3 is TGTGCCAGCAGCCAAGGACAGGGGCCCTCTAACTATGGCTACACCTTC.

The chain combines TRBV4-3 with TRBJ2-6; D might be TRBD2 (5 bases). The V gene's germline CDR1 is LGHNA and CDR2 YSLEER. V lost 5 bases and J 2 bases, leaving 10 bases between the germline ends. The CDR3 loop spans 15 amino acids. The CDR3 loop is CASSEGRAGANVLTF. The CDR3 bases are TGCGCCAGCAGCGAAGGGAGAGCTGGGGCCAACGTCCTGACTTTC.

This clone was seen just once. The chain couples TRBV11-2 to TRBJ2-3; D uncertain. This CDR3 comprises 15 residues. With 5 bases removed from V and 0 bases from J, the gap between germline ends came to 12 bases. From germline, CDR1 is SGHAT and CDR2 FQNNGV. CDR3 loop: CASSPFAISTDTQYF. CDR3 nucleotides: TGTGCCAGCAGCCCCTTCGCTATAAGCACAGATACGCAGTATTTT.

The V gene is TRBV4-2, the J gene TRBJ2-7; 9 bases match TRBD1. CDR1 is LGHNA and CDR2 is YNFKEQ in the germline V gene. This CDR3 region has 15 residues. The junction had 5 bases not matched to a gene; V was cut back by 3 bases and J by 2 bases. The CDR3 nucleotides read TGTGCCAGCAGCCAGGACAGGGGCCCCACCTACGAGCAGTACTTC. This gives the protein CASSQDRGPTYEQYF.

This clone was picked up a small number of times. The V and J genes are TRBV21-1 and TRBJ2-1; the table's D gene call, TRBD2, was not cross checked with the DNA. TRBV21-1 is classified as a pseudogene. This CDR3 is built from 18 residues. The CDR3, as DNA: TGTGCCAGCAGCCACACGACTTATAGGGAGTTGGGGAGGAATGAGCAGTTCTTC. Translation gives CASSHTTYRELGRNEQFF.

The V and J genes are TRBV15 and TRBJ2-3; D perhaps matches TRBD1 (6 bases). The CDR3 contains 17 residues. Trimming pared 6 bases from V and 0 bases from J, leaving 19 bases between. Germline V CDR1 and CDR2: LNHNV, YYDKDF (reference sequence). The CDR3 DNA reads as TGTGCCACCAGACATTCCGGGACACCGTTTAGCACAGATACGCAGTATTTT. Its protein is CATRHSGTPFSTDTQYF. The full variable domain, rest sourced from reference TRBV15 and TRBJ2-3, is DAMVIQNPRYQVTQFGKPVTLSCSQTLNHNVMYWYQQKSSQAPKLLFHYYDKDFNNEADTPDNFQSRRPNTSFCFLDIRSPGLGDTAMYLCATRHSGTPFSTDTQYFGPGTRLTVL.